Listed below are T cell receptor beta chains from one sample, sequenced in a study of T cell repertoires in cytomegalovirus infection. A single record per CDR3 protein comes from TCRdb applying MiXCR to the reads. Here the sample spans over 450,000 distinct CDR3 sequences, approximately 10% being singletons. The sequenced sample was PBMCs. These receptors came from a human donor in good health (CMV status not recorded). Some clones in this sample may be carry-over from other donors' samples. Each CDR3 is given with its conserved first and last residue. Each record gives: D gene, clone size, J gene, V gene, CDR3 DNA, CDR3 protein. A D gene is named only where the DNA matches it firmly. Size is stated for part of the rows, as once, few or many counts, or as a class when the clone is expanded.

- | - | TRBJ2-2 | TRBV30 | TGTGCCTGGAGTAAGGTAGCGCCTGCGAACACCGGGGAGCTGTTTTTT | CAWSKVAPANTGELFF
- | few | TRBJ2-1 | TRBV2 | TGTGCCAGCACCCCGAGGGATGAGCAGTTCTTC | CASTPRDEQFF
- | - | TRBJ1-4 | TRBV6-6 | TGTGCCAGCAGTTACGCCGAGGGGGAAAAACTGTTTTTT | CASSYAEGEKLFF
TRBD1 | - | TRBJ2-1 | TRBV7-9 | TGTGCCAGCAGCTCAGGGGGACAGGGAAACTCCTACAATGAGCAGTTCTTC | CASSSGGQGNSYNEQFF
- | many | TRBJ2-7 | TRBV20-1 | TGCAGTGCTAGAGATTCGAGTAGCGCCTCCTACGAGCAGTACTTC | CSARDSSSASYEQYF
TRBD1 | many | TRBJ1-1 | TRBV11-1 | TGTGCCAGCAGCTTACTCCCGGGACAGGGGAAAATCGGAGCTGAAGCTTTCTTT | CASSLLPGQGKIGAEAFF
- | many | TRBJ1-6 | TRBV28 | TGTGCCAGCAGTTCCGATCGGGGGCTTAATTCACCCCTCCACTTT | CASSSDRGLNSPLHF
- | few | TRBJ2-3 | TRBV5-4 | TGTGCCAGCAGCTTGGATCTGGGGACAGATACGCAGTATTTT | CASSLDLGTDTQYF
- | few | TRBJ2-5 | TRBV5-5 | TGTGCCAGCAGCTCGATTCAAGAGACCCAGTACTTC | CASSSIQETQYF
TRBD2 | many | TRBJ2-7 | TRBV28 | TGTGCCAACCGGGGGTGGTATGCGGGGGAGTCCGAGCAGTACTTC | CANRGWYAGESEQYF
- | - | TRBJ2-5 | TRBV5-8 | TGTGCCAGCAGCACAGGCGTGGGGCGTGGGGAAGAGACCCAGTACTTC | CASSTGVGRGEETQYF
- | many | TRBJ2-7 | TRBV7-2 | TGTGCCAGCAGCCCTCGGACTGGTTACGAGCAGTACTTC | CASSPRTGYEQYF
TRBD1 | many | TRBJ2-5 | TRBV7-9 | TGTGCCAGCAGCTTAGCTTCTCGTGGACAGGTCAAGTACTTC | CASSLASRGQVKYF
- | many | TRBJ2-1 | TRBV27 | TGTGCCAGCACCCCCTGGGGAGGCGCCGAAAACAATGAGCAGTTCTTC | CASTPWGGAENNEQFF
TRBD1 | many | TRBJ1-1 | TRBV6-1 | TGTGCCAGCAGGAGGGACAGATCGAACACTGAAGCTTTCTTT | CASRRDRSNTEAFF
- | - | TRBJ1-1 | TRBV7-9 | TGTGCCAGCAGCTCCGCCGCGTACACTGAAGCTTTCTTT | CASSSAAYTEAFF
- | - | TRBJ2-5 | TRBV5-1 | TGCGCCAGCAGCTCGCCATGGGAGACCCAGTACTTC | CASSSPWETQYF
TRBD1 | - | TRBJ2-1 | TRBV29-1 | TGCAGCGTTACCCGGGACAGGGCGTACAATGAGCAGTTCTTC | CSVTRDRAYNEQFF
- | - | TRBJ1-6 | TRBV20-1 | TGCAGTGCCAAAGGACCGGGAGATAATTCACCCCTCCACTTT | CSAKGPGDNSPLHF
- | many | TRBJ2-7 | TRBV5-6 | TGTGCCAGCAGCTCTATCGGACAGACAGAGTACGAGCAGTACTTC | CASSSIGQTEYEQYF
- | few | TRBJ2-1 | TRBV20-1 | TGCAGTGCTAGATTTGGTGAGCAGTTCTTC | CSARFGEQFF
TRBD2 | many | TRBJ2-2 | TRBV6-1 | TGTGCCAGCAGGTCCCGAGCGGGAGCGTCGGACACCGGGGAGCTGTTTTTT | CASRSRAGASDTGELFF
- | - | TRBJ2-7 | TRBV7-3 | TGTGCCAGCAGCTCCCGGGCGGGCGGTCCCTACGAGCAGTACTTC | CASSSRAGGPYEQYF
- | few | TRBJ2-3 | TRBV30 | TGTGCCTACCACCGGGGGTTAGATACGCAGTATTTT | CAYHRGLDTQYF
- | - | TRBJ2-4 | TRBV29-1 | TGCAGCGTTGAAGCGGGGGCGCGGACGCACATTCAGTACTTC | CSVEAGARTHIQYF
TRBD2 | many | TRBJ2-3 | TRBV11-2 | TGTGCCAGCAGCTTAGCCAGCGGGAGGGCGGGAGATACGCAGTATTTT | CASSLASGRAGDTQYF
- | many | TRBJ2-7 | TRBV29-1 | TGCAGCGTCGATAGCGGCTCCTACGAGCAGTACTTC | CSVDSGSYEQYF
- | many | TRBJ1-3 | TRBV6-5 | TGTGCCAGCAGTTACGCGGGGGCCTCGGGAAACACCATATATTTT | CASSYAGASGNTIYF
- | many | TRBJ2-2 | TRBV12-3/TRBV12-4 | TGTGCCAGCACGGAATACACCGGGGAGCTGTTTTTT | CASTEYTGELFF
- | many | TRBJ2-1 | TRBV29-1 | TGCAGCGTGCCCGGGGGGCAGGGGACCCTAAACGAGCAGTTCTTC | CSVPGGQGTLNEQFF
- | many | TRBJ2-3 | TRBV12-3/TRBV12-4 | TGTGCCAGCAGCACTGGAGATACGCAGTATTTT | CASSTGDTQYF
- | many | TRBJ1-2 | TRBV20-1 | TGCAGTGCTAGCCCTGCGGTCAACTATGGCTACACCTTC | CSASPAVNYGYTF
- | - | TRBJ1-6 | TRBV6-5 | TGTGCCAGCAGTAACCGTGGGCCTAATTCACCCCTCCACTTT | CASSNRGPNSPLHF
- | many | TRBJ2-7 | TRBV2 | TGTGCCAGCGAGGGGGACTACGAGCAGTACTTC | CASEGDYEQYF
- | many | TRBJ2-7 | TRBV29-1 | TGCAGCACTGGGGCAGGGGTGTATGTACGCCACGAGCAGTACTTC | CSTGAGVYVRHEQYF
TRBD2 | - | TRBJ2-1 | TRBV9 | TGTGCCAGCAGCGTAGCGGGAGGAGTACTCAACAATGAGCAGTTCTTC | CASSVAGGVLNNEQFF
- | many | TRBJ2-5 | TRBV7-2 | TGTGCCAGCAGCTTCAAGTCTCTCCAAGAGACCCAGTACTTC | CASSFKSLQETQYF
TRBD2 | few | TRBJ2-1 | TRBV30 | TGTGCCTGGCGGGAGGGCCCCTACAATGAGCAGTTCTTC | CAWREGPYNEQFF
TRBD1 | many | TRBJ2-7 | TRBV11-2 | TGTGCCAGCAGCTCAATTACCTCGGTACAGGGGTTTTACGAGCAGTACTTC | CASSSITSVQGFYEQYF
TRBD1 | - | TRBJ2-1 | TRBV5-4 | TGTGCCTGCCGGACAGGGGGCCTCAATGAGCAGTTCTTC | CACRTGGLNEQFF
- | many | TRBJ1-1 | TRBV7-6 | TGTGCCAGCAGCTTACGTCGGGGATTGAACACTGAAGCTTTCTTT | CASSLRRGLNTEAFF
TRBD1 | many | TRBJ1-6 | TRBV20-1 | TGCAGTGCTAGAGATGAAACCCGGGACAGAAATTCACCCCTCCACTTT | CSARDETRDRNSPLHF
- | few | TRBJ2-7 | TRBV27 | TGTGCCAGCAGTTTATCGGGCACTACCTACGAGCAGTACTTC | CASSLSGTTYEQYF
- | - | TRBJ2-3 | TRBV12-5 | TGTGCTAGTGGTCTGAAGAGGACAGATACGCAGTATTTT | CASGLKRTDTQYF
- | - | TRBJ1-3 | TRBV20-1 | TGCAGTGCTAGCCCCTCCTCTGGAAACACCATATATTTT | CSASPSSGNTIYF
TRBD2 | - | TRBJ2-5 | TRBV4-2 | TGTGCCAGCAGCCAAATGACTAGCGGGAGGGAAGAGACCCAGTACTTC | CASSQMTSGREETQYF
- | many | TRBJ2-1 | TRBV29-1 | TGCAGCGTTGTCGTAAGGGGGGGCTACAATGAGCAGTTCTTC | CSVVVRGGYNEQFF
- | many | TRBJ2-1 | TRBV4-1 | TGCGCCAGCAGCCCCAGCATAGGGGGGTACAATGAGCAGTTCTTC | CASSPSIGGYNEQFF